This T cell receptor (beta chain) was recorded in a study of blood T cells in healthy people across ages. Through a sample-barcoded 5' primer and a J-beta primer mix, a second PCR was run for 7 to 11 cycles. MiXCR, applied by TCRdb to the 5' RACE reads, yields one record per CDR3 protein. The data show some 760,000 distinct CDR3 sequences, around 25% seen once. Trimming left V 8 bases short and J 0 bases short, with 10 bases between. The CDR3 totals 13 residues. The germline CDR1 and CDR2 sequences are MNHEY and SVGAGI. The same sample was also used in a study of T cells of mothers and their children.

The material sequenced was blood. The V call is TRBV6-5, the J call TRBJ1-2, with no clear D. This TCR derives from a boy between 10 and 17 years old in good health. The CDR3 nucleotides are TGTGCCAGCCGGGGATCCACTAACTATGGCTACACCTTC. Encoded protein: CASRGSTNYGYTF.